The next 4 T cell receptor beta chains were all read from a single sample in a study of T cell repertoires in cytomegalovirus infection. TCRdb processed the reads anew with MiXCR; each CDR3 protein has one entry. The sample consists of hundreds of thousands of distinct CDR3 sequences, around a sixth of them appearing once. Input material: PBMCs. The receptors come from a human donor in good health (CMV status not recorded). Some clones in this sample may be carry-over from other donors' samples.

V usage is TRBV20-1 and J usage is TRBJ1-2; TRBD1 aligns across 7 bases. The CDR3 loop spans 15 amino acids. Per germline, CDR1 DFQATT and CDR2 SNEGSKA (reference sequence). V trimming: 0 bases; J trimming: 4 bases; junction bases outside the gene matches: 8. The CDR3, as DNA: TGCAGTGCTAGAGATCCCGGACAGGTGGTCTATGGCTACACCTTC. This encodes CSARDPGQVVYGYTF.

To note about this clonotype: This is likely a read error, given that the CDR3 carries no conserved phenylalanine or tryptophan at its end. The genes are TRBV6-6 and TRBJ2-2; D possibly corresponds to TRBD2 (6 bases). Germline loops: CDR1 MNHNY, CDR2 SVGAGI (reference sequence). With 7 bases removed from V and 2 bases from J, the gap between germline ends came to 8 bases. CDR3 size: 13 residues. CDR3 residues: CASKAGNTGELFL. The CDR3 region has the DNA TGTGCCAGCAAGGCGGGAAACACCGGGGAGCTGTTTCTT.

This clonotype was observed at least ten times. The rearrangement joins TRBV7-8 to TRBJ2-5; D is uncertain. Between the trimmed V and J ends, which lost 4 bases and 2 bases, there was a span of 14 bases. Germline V gene data show CDR1 as SGHVS and CDR2 as FQNEAQ. CDR3 length: 15 residues. The CDR3 reads CASSWSHSPQETQYF. The CDR3 nucleotides are TGTGCCAGCAGCTGGTCCCATTCGCCTCAAGAGACCCAGTACTTC. Combining the CDR3 with reference TRBV7-8 and TRBJ2-5 gives the whole variable domain GAGVSQSPRYKVAKRGQDVALRCDPISGHVSLFWYQQALGQGPEFLTYFQNEAQLDKSGLPSDRFFAERPEGSVSTLKIQRTQQEDSAVYLCASSWSHSPQETQYFGPGTRLLVL.

The chain has TRBV11-2 and TRBJ2-2; D call uncertain. This CDR3 spans 16 amino acids. The germline V gene has CDR1 SGHAT and CDR2 FQNNGV. Trimming shortened V by 6 bases and J by 0 bases, and 14 bases separated the two germline ends. This CDR3 is CASSYSTLTNTGELFF. The CDR3 coding sequence is TGTGCCAGCAGTTATTCTACCCTTACGAACACCGGGGAGCTGTTTTTT.